This entry lists 20 T cell receptor beta chains sequenced from one sample in a study of CD8 T cells in ankylosing spondylitis. General observations from the study: A TCR beta motif of fewer than ten highly homologous variants appeared characteristic of ankylosing spondylitis blood.

TCRdb re-called the 5' RACE reads with MiXCR, one entry per CDR3 protein. The repertoire holds more than 600,000 distinct CDR3 sequences, with 19% as singletons. Their specific antigens are unknown. The specimen was blood, either unsorted or a sorted T cell fraction (not recorded which). The receptors shown here come from a male donor with ankylosing spondylitis.

This clonotype has only a few counts. This rearrangement joins TRBV20-1 to TRBJ2-1, with D perhaps matching TRBD2 (7 bases). Trimming stripped 3 bases from V and 7 bases from J, with 16 bases between. CDR1 is DFQATT and CDR2 is SNEGSKA in the germline V gene (reference sequence). The CDR3 is 14 residues long. The CDR3 loop reads CSARVGGRGNEQFF. DNA of the CDR3: TGCAGTGCTAGGGTGGGGGGGCGTGGTAATGAGCAGTTCTTC.

This clonotype was counted a few times. This chain uses TRBV7-2 with TRBJ1-3; D is ambiguous. The CDR3 consists of 15 residues. Trimming pared 2 bases from V and 0 bases from J, leaving 8 bases between. Germline CDR1 SGHTA, CDR2 FQGNSA. Here the CDR3 DNA reads TGTGCCAGCAGCTTATCGGTTCCCTCTGGAAACACCATATATTTT. Translating it yields CASSLSVPSGNTIYF.

This clonotype has a handful of counts. The chain combines TRBV6-5 with TRBJ2-1; 16 nucleotides align to TRBD2. CDR3 length: 16 amino acids. The V gene end was trimmed by 0 bases and the J gene end by 15 bases; junction bases not matched to a gene: 8. Germline CDR1 is MNHEY and CDR2 is SVGAGI. In DNA, the CDR3 is TGTGCCAGCAGTTACTCCGGGACTAGCGGGGGGGCAACCTCGTTCTTC. It translates to CASSYSGTSGGATSFF.

This clonotype was counted only a few times. The V call is TRBV5-1, the J call TRBJ2-7; D perhaps matches TRBD1 (5 bases). The CDR3 consists of 13 residues. Trimming shortened V by 1 base and J by 7 bases, and 12 bases separated the two germline ends. Germline CDR1 SGHRS, CDR2 YFSETQ. The CDR3 sequence: CASSLTGLWEQYF. Here the CDR3 DNA reads TGCGCCAGCAGCTTGACAGGTCTCTGGGAGCAGTACTTC. Full variable domain (outside the CDR3, taken from reference TRBV5-1 and TRBJ2-7): KAGVTQTPRYLIKTRGQQVTLSCSPISGHRSVSWYQQTPGQGLQFLFEYFSETQRNKGNFPGRFSGRQFSNSRSEMNVSTLELGDSALYLCASSLTGLWEQYFGPGTRLTVT.

In its sample, this clonotype was seen a few times. The rearrangement uses TRBV12-5 and TRBJ1-2; D is undetermined. V lost 0 bases and J 2 bases, leaving 13 bases between the germline ends. CDR1 is LGHNT, CDR2 FRNRAP, per germline. The CDR3 has 16 residues. The CDR3, as DNA: TGTGCTAGTGGTTTGGTCCCGTGGACTGACAACTATGGCTACACCTTC. Protein product: CASGLVPWTDNYGYTF.

V gene TRBV7-8 combines with J gene TRBJ1-2; 7 bases align to TRBD1. Germline lookup yields CDR1 SGHVS and CDR2 FQNEAQ. After removal of 5 bases from V and 3 bases from J, the junction contained 6 bases not matched to a gene. CDR3 size: 14 residues. The CDR3 nucleotides read TGTGCCAGCAGCCGCACAGGGGCGGACTATGGCTACACCTTC. Translation gives CASSRTGADYGYTF.

This clonotype occurred a few times. The rearrangement joins TRBV10-3 to TRBJ1-2; a weak D match, TRBD1 (5 bases). CDR1 and CDR2 (germline): ENHRY, SYGVKD. This CDR3 contains 15 residues. V shed 3 bases and J shed 7 bases, with 18 bases lying between them. The CDR3 DNA reads as TGTGCCATCAGTGAATTCTGGGACTCATCGGGTGGCTACACCTTC. Amino acids: CAISEFWDSSGGYTF.

In this sample, this clonotype turned up a few times. V is TRBV4-3 and J is TRBJ1-1; D may be TRBD1 (6 bases). V was shortened by 8 bases and J by 7 bases, with 17 bases between the two germline ends. The CDR3 spans 13 residues. The V gene's germline CDR1 is LGHNA and CDR2 YSLEER. CDR3 sequence reads: CASASLQGSEAFF. The DNA for the CDR3 is TGCGCCAGCGCCTCCCTACAGGGAAGTGAAGCTTTCTTT.

This clonotype was counted between two and nine times. The gene calls are TRBV12-5 and TRBJ2-2; D may be TRBD1 or TRBD2 (5 bases each). Germline V gives CDR1 LGHNT, CDR2 FRNRAP. Between the trimmed V and J ends, which lost 5 bases and 8 bases, there was a span of 9 bases. This CDR3 comprises 12 residues. The CDR3 here is CASGPWGGELFF. DNA of the CDR3: TGTGCTAGTGGTCCTTGGGGGGGGGAGCTGTTTTTT.

This clonotype was counted many times. The rearrangement uses TRBV5-1 and TRBJ2-1; TRBD1 is a possible D gene (6 bases). CDR3 length equals 14 residues. V dropped 4 bases and J dropped 0 bases, with 8 bases sitting between them. CDR1 is SGHRS, CDR2 YFSETQ, per germline. CDR3 protein: CASSQGSSYNEQFF. The CDR3 nucleotides are TGCGCCAGCAGCCAGGGGAGCTCCTACAATGAGCAGTTCTTC.

This clonotype has only one observation. The CDR3 DNA is TGTGCCAGCAGCGTATTGGTGGGAGAGACCCAGTACTTC. It codes for CASSVLVGETQYF. V usage is TRBV9 and J usage is TRBJ2-5; D ambiguous. With 1 base removed from V and 4 bases from J, the gap between germline ends came to 8 bases. This CDR3 has 13 residues. The germline CDR1 and CDR2 sequences are SGDLS and YYNGEE.

The V gene is TRBV20-1, the J gene TRBJ1-3, with D perhaps matching TRBD1 (5 bases). This CDR3 has 13 amino acids. Germline V lookup: CDR1 DFQATT, CDR2 SNEGSKA (reference sequence). The V end was cut by 5 bases, the J end by 4 bases, with 12 bases between. The CDR3 sequence is CSAGTDRGNTIYF. DNA for the CDR3: TGCAGTGCTGGGACCGACAGAGGAAACACCATATATTTT.

The V call is TRBV5-1, the J call TRBJ2-7; maybe TRBD2 (6 bases). The germline V and J ends were trimmed by 4 bases and 6 bases, with 23 bases remaining between them. This CDR3 is built from 16 residues. Germline V lookup: CDR1 SGHRS, CDR2 YFSETQ. As DNA, the CDR3 is TGCGCCAGCAGCCTGGAAGGTTTCCCAGGGAGGAGCGAGCAGTACTTC. Translating it yields CASSLEGFPGRSEQYF. Together with reference TRBV5-1 and TRBJ2-7, the CDR3 gives the full variable domain: KAGVTQTPRYLIKTRGQQVTLSCSPISGHRSVSWYQQTPGQGLQFLFEYFSETQRNKGNFPGRFSGRQFSNSRSEMNVSTLELGDSALYLCASSLEGFPGRSEQYFGPGTRLTVT.

This chain joins TRBV7-3 and TRBJ1-1; no reliable D call. CDR1 and CDR2 from the germline V gene are SGHTA and FQGTGA. Trimming shortened V by 2 bases and J by 0 bases, and 7 bases separated the two germline ends. The CDR3 consists of 14 residues. The CDR3 reads CASSLSAMNTEAFF. The CDR3 bases are TGTGCCAGCAGCTTATCGGCCATGAACACTGAAGCTTTCTTT.

The gene calls are TRBV12-3 or TRBV12-4 and TRBJ1-6; D is ambiguous. V dropped 2 bases and J dropped 9 bases, with 11 bases sitting between them. The CDR3 spans 14 residues. CDR3 loop: CASSLPGIGSPLHF. The CDR3 DNA reads as TGTGCCAGCAGTTTACCGGGAATTGGTTCACCCCTCCACTTT.

The rearrangement joins TRBV5-1 to TRBJ2-7; no definite D call. V was clipped by 2 bases and J by 4 bases, with 13 bases between them. Germline loops: CDR1 SGHRS, CDR2 YFSETQ. The CDR3 runs to 14 residues. CDR3: CASSFGLVSYEQYF. CDR3 nucleotide sequence: TGCGCCAGCAGCTTTGGTCTGGTTTCATACGAGCAGTACTTC. Full variable domain (remainder filled in from reference TRBV5-1 and TRBJ2-7): KAGVTQTPRYLIKTRGQQVTLSCSPISGHRSVSWYQQTPGQGLQFLFEYFSETQRNKGNFPGRFSGRQFSNSRSEMNVSTLELGDSALYLCASSFGLVSYEQYFGPGTRLTVT.

A few counts support this clonotype. The chain couples TRBV5-4 to TRBJ2-7; tentative D call: TRBD2 (5 bases). The germline V gene has CDR1 SGHNT and CDR2 YYREEE (reference sequence). Trimming took 4 bases from V and 5 from J, leaving 16 bases between them. This CDR3 contains 14 residues. The CDR3 DNA is TGTGCCAGCAGCCCAGCCGGAGGTGGCAACGAGCAGTACTTC. It translates to CASSPAGGGNEQYF.

This clonotype was detected a few times. The V and J genes are TRBV12-3 or TRBV12-4 and TRBJ2-1; no definite D call. The CDR3 has 17 amino acids. Trimming pared 6 bases from V and 4 bases from J, leaving 22 bases between. The CDR3 sequence: CASSPRGSPSPYNEQFF. CDR3 in DNA: TGTGCCAGCAGCCCCAGAGGCAGTCCGTCCCCTTACAATGAGCAGTTCTTC.

In its sample, this clonotype was seen a few times. This chain joins TRBV12-3 or TRBV12-4 and TRBJ2-7, with 9 bases identical to TRBD2. With V trimmed by 1 base and J by 2 bases, 3 bases remained unmatched. The CDR3 contains 15 residues. The CDR3 sequence: CASSLVSSGAYEQYF. CDR3 DNA: TGTGCCAGCAGTTTAGTGTCTAGCGGGGCCTACGAGCAGTACTTC.

In its sample, this clonotype was seen many times. The chain employs TRBV5-1 and TRBJ2-1, with 8 bases aligning to TRBD2. This CDR3 region has 15 residues. Trimming at V came to 4 bases and at J to 0 bases, leaving 3 bases not matched to a gene. Germline CDR1 and CDR2: SGHRS and YFSETQ. The CDR3 sequence is CASSGLAGSYNEQFF. The CDR3 DNA reads as TGCGCCAGCAGCGGCCTAGCGGGCTCCTACAATGAGCAGTTCTTC.